The T cell receptor (beta chain) described here comes from a study of CD8 T cells in ankylosing spondylitis. Study results and caveats: What seemed typical of ankylosing spondylitis blood was a TCR beta motif built from eight highly homologous variants.

To note about this clonotype: Its target is unknown.

J lost 2 bases, V lost 2 bases, and 7 bases had no gene match. CDR1 and CDR2 from the germline V gene are SGHTA and FQGTGA. This CDR3 comprises 17 residues. One entry per CDR3 protein, called by TCRdb with MiXCR from the 5' RACE reads. The profile shows about 390,000 distinct CDR3 sequences, 20% to 25% of them singletons. The sequence was obtained from a male donor with ankylosing spondylitis. The genes are TRBV7-3 and TRBJ1-3, with TRBD1 identical over 9 bases. Sequencing used blood, either unsorted or a sorted T cell fraction (not recorded which). Here the CDR3 DNA reads TGTGCCAGCAGCTTATGGGGACAGGGTACGACTGGAAACACCATATATTTT. This sequence encodes CASSLWGQGTTGNTIYF.